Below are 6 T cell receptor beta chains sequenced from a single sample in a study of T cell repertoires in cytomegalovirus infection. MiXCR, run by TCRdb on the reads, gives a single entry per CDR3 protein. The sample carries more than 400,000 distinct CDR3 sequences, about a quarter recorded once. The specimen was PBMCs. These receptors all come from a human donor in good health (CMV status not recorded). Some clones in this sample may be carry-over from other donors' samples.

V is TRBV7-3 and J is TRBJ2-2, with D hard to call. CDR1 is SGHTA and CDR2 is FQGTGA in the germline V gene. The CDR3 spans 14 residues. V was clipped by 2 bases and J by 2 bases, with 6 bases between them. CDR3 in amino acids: CASSLFHNTGELFF. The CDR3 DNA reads TGTGCCAGCAGCTTATTCCATAACACCGGGGAGCTGTTTTTT.

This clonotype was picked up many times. CDR3 DNA: TGTGCCAGCAGTCCCGAGGTAGGGACAGATACGCAGTATTTT. It encodes CASSPEVGTDTQYF. The chain has TRBV7-2 and TRBJ2-3; D is uncertain. The V end lost 6 bases, the J end lost 3 bases, and 13 bases lay between the germline ends. Germline CDR1 SGHTA, CDR2 FQGNSA. The CDR3 runs to 14 residues.

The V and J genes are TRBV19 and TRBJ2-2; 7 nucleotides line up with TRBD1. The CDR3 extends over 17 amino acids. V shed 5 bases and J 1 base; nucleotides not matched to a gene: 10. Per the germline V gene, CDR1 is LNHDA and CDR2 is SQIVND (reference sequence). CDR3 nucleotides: TGTGCCAGTAGTCTCCTCCGACAGGGTAGGAACACCGGGGAGCTGTTTTTT. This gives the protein CASSLLRQGRNTGELFF.

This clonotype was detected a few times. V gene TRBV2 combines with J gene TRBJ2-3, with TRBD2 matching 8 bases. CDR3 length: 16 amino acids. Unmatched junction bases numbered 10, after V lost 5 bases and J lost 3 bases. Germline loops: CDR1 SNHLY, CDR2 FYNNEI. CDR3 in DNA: TGTGCCAGCAGTAGAGACCCCGGGACTAGGACAGATACGCAGTATTTT. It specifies CASSRDPGTRTDTQYF.

In DNA form, the CDR3 reads TGTGCCAGCAGTGAGTCAGCGCTCACAGATACGCAGTATTTT. Protein product: CASSESALTDTQYF. J is TRBJ2-3 and V is TRBV2; D gene ambiguous. Deletions cut 3 bases from V and 2 bases from J, with 9 bases between. CDR1 is SNHLY and CDR2 is FYNNEI in the germline V gene. The CDR3 extends over 14 amino acids.

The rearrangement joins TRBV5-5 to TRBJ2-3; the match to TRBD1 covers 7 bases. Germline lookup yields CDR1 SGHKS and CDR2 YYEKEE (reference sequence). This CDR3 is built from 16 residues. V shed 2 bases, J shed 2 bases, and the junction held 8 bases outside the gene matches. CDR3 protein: CASSFTDRAFTDTQYF. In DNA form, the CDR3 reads TGTGCCAGCAGCTTTACTGACAGGGCCTTCACAGATACGCAGTATTTT. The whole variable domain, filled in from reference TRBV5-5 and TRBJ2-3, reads DAGVTQSPTHLIKTRGQQVTLRCSPISGHKSVSWYQQVLGQGPQFIFQYYEKEERGRGNFPDRFSARQFPNYSSELNVNALLLGDSALYLCASSFTDRAFTDTQYFGPGTRLTVL.